This is a list of T cell receptor beta chains from one sample in a study of tumor-infiltrating lymphocytes in primary liver carcinoma. TCRdb independently ran MiXCR on the multiplex PCR reads; one entry per CDR3 protein. The repertoire has some 64,000 distinct CDR3 sequences, about 71% of them found once; the top ten carry roughly 40%. Sequencing was done on a sample of liver tumor tissue from sampling region 4. Receptors were obtained from a man aged 40-49 years with primary liver carcinoma and hepatitis B virus infection. Each CDR3 is given with its conserved first and last residue. Each record gives: V gene, J gene, CDR3 protein.

TRBV11-2,TRBJ2-1,CASSFKHGLGRELWNYNEQFF
TRBV28,TRBJ1-5,CASLHPTGQGNQPQHF
TRBV14,TRBJ2-3,CVSSRGYTDTEYF
TRBV24-1,TRBJ2-1,CATSDGVEQFF
TRBV5-4,TRBJ2-1,CASSSTRRSYNEQFF
TRBV4-2,TRBJ2-2,CTSSQYRLAGTGELFF
TRBV29-1,TRBJ2-1,CSAHPGGNEQFF
TRBV7-9,TRBJ2-3,CASSSQWRARSGDTQYF
TRBV12-3/TRBV12-4,TRBJ2-3,CASSPLLAVVDTQYF
TRBV4-2,TRBJ2-2,CASSQESSPNAGELFF
TRBV5-1,TRBJ2-5,CASSGTSESNGETQYF
TRBV5-1,TRBJ1-4,CASSVGQGKGEKLFF
TRBV5-5,TRBJ2-6,CASSLGVYSGANVLTF
TRBV11-2,TRBJ2-7,CASSSRTGGDEQYF
TRBV5-1,TRBJ2-7,CASSLDRVVREQYF
TRBV6-5,TRBJ2-6,CASISAARANVLTF
TRBV12-5,TRBJ1-2,CASGLSTGCSHGYTF